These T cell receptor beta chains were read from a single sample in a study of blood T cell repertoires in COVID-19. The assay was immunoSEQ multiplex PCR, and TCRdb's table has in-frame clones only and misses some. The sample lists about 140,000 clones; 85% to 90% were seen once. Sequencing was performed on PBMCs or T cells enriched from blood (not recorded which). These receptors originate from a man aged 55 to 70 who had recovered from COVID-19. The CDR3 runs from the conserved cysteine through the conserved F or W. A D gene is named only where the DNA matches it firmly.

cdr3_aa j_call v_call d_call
CASSSEGADTQYF TRBJ2-3 TRBV9 NA
CASSLTGERNQPQHF TRBJ1-5 TRBV2 TRBD1
CASSYRANSYEQYF TRBJ2-7 TRBV28 NA
CASSFGGASDEQYF TRBJ2-7 TRBV5-1 TRBD2
CASSQDRASGGQETQYF TRBJ2-5 TRBV4-2 TRBD2
CASSPTSGRAGTGELFF TRBJ2-2 TRBV25-1 TRBD2
CASSLSGKGNEQFF TRBJ2-1 TRBV7-3 NA
CASSAGQADISPLHF TRBJ1-6 TRBV9 TRBD1
CASSFAGASEQFF TRBJ2-1 TRBV7-3 TRBD2
CASSPDRVRYF TRBJ2-7 TRBV28 TRBD1
CASRVRNSEAFF TRBJ1-1 TRBV28 NA
CASSLAGNSPLHF TRBJ1-6 TRBV5-1 NA
CSARRDRAEQYF TRBJ2-7 TRBV29-1 TRBD1
CASSLTLGAGGYGYTF TRBJ1-2 TRBV3-1/TRBV3-2 TRBD1
CASSQVVGISGELFF TRBJ2-2 TRBV4-1 NA
CASSLQGSTGELFF TRBJ2-2 TRBV28 NA
CASSIRLTGALRENYGYTF TRBJ1-2 TRBV5-4 NA
CASSLGPLNEQFF TRBJ2-1 TRBV5-1 NA
CASSPRRSEQFF TRBJ2-1 TRBV16 NA
CASSIDRGGTQYF TRBJ2-5 TRBV19 NA
CASSSGQGDDIEAFF TRBJ1-1 TRBV5-8 TRBD1
CASSAPRNTIYF TRBJ1-3 TRBV28 NA
CASTLGSGRANTGELFF TRBJ2-2 TRBV28 NA
CASSSGQLNTEAFF TRBJ1-1 TRBV7-8 TRBD1
CASSPLDRDYGQYF TRBJ2-7 TRBV18 NA
CASSQVGGTEAFF TRBJ1-1 TRBV14 NA
CATSDGLTRALNEQFF TRBJ2-1 TRBV24-1 NA
CASSTGIDQPQHF TRBJ1-5 TRBV10-1 NA
CASSWETGGSGNTIYF TRBJ1-3 TRBV5-1 TRBD1
CASSQGADRSQPQHF TRBJ1-5 TRBV5-4 NA
CASSSGGQGADTQYF TRBJ2-3 TRBV28 NA
CASSQGAGQGRETQYF TRBJ2-5 TRBV3-1/TRBV3-2 TRBD1
CASAPSGNTGELFF TRBJ2-2 TRBV2 NA
CASSQVVGFGYNEQFF TRBJ2-1 TRBV14 NA
CGAVLETQYF TRBJ2-5 TRBV29-1 NA
CASRRGDSAFGELFF TRBJ2-2 TRBV18 TRBD1
CASSQSGTGSNEQFF TRBJ2-1 TRBV28 TRBD2
CASSQFFQDNGYTF TRBJ1-2 TRBV4-1 NA
CASSLRQGLYEQYF TRBJ2-7 TRBV18 TRBD1
CSASLPSSYEQYF TRBJ2-7 TRBV20-1 NA
CASSELSSGSTQYF TRBJ2-5 TRBV10-1 TRBD2
CASSPDGINTGELFF TRBJ2-2 TRBV27 NA
CASSSRDGYTF TRBJ1-2 TRBV9 NA
CASSQGAGSYEQYF TRBJ2-7 TRBV3-1/TRBV3-2 NA
CSGGGQGTYEQYF TRBJ2-7 TRBV29-1 TRBD1
CASSLALRQGPYEQYF TRBJ2-7 TRBV5-8 NA